The 19 T cell receptor beta chains presented below share a single source sample, sequenced in a study of tumor and adjacent non-tumor tissue in lung cancer. The template was RNA from unsorted bulk tissue. The library came from three nested PCR rounds adapted from ARM-PCR protocols. TCRdb reprocessed the multiplex PCR reads with MiXCR, giving one entry per CDR3 protein. The sample consists of about 120,000 distinct CDR3 sequences, around three fifths of them appearing once. The specimen sequenced was lung tumor tissue. These receptors all stem from a man younger than 40 with non-small cell lung cancer.

Of note for this clonotype: Just one base apart from a much larger clone, this may be a read error. The rearrangement joins TRBV7-3 to TRBJ2-6; the D gene is possibly TRBD2 (5 bases). The CDR3 is made up of 16 amino acids. Germline-derived CDR1 and CDR2 are SGHTA and FQGTGA. Deletions cut 2 bases from V and 2 bases from J, with 10 bases between. This chain's CDR3 is CASSLQRAAGANVLTF. The CDR3 DNA reads TGTGCCAGCAGCTTACAGAGGGCTGCTGGGGCCAACGTCCTGACTTTC.

Of note for this clonotype: Relative to the germline gene, one junction end is altered; a read error may explain this. This chain joins TRBV6-5 and TRBJ2-1; D remains unclear. This CDR3 spans 13 amino acids. Germline V gives CDR1 MNHEY, CDR2 SVGAGI. In DNA, the CDR3 is TGTGCCAGCCGGACCGTGGGCTACAATGAACAGTCCTTC. Translated, it gives CASRTVGYNEQSF.

The chain links TRBV20-1 to TRBJ1-5, with D uncertain. The V end lost 6 bases, the J end lost 15 bases, and 18 bases lay between the germline ends. CDR1 DFQATT and CDR2 SNEGSKA come from the germline V gene (reference sequence). The CDR3 is 11 amino acids. CDR3 sequence reads: CSATTGGQRHF. CDR3 in DNA: TGCAGTGCGACAACTGGCGGTCAACGGCATTTT.

The V call is TRBV5-1, the J call TRBJ2-4, with D possibly TRBD1 on 5 matching bases. Trimming took off 0 bases at V and 9 bases at J, with 13 bases between the two ends. Germline values: CDR1 SGHRS, CDR2 YFSETQ. This CDR3 is built from 14 residues. The CDR3 here is CASSLDQAQGIQYF. The DNA for the CDR3 is TGCGCCAGCAGCTTGGATCAGGCTCAGGGCATTCAGTACTTC.

With respect to this clonotype: An end of the junction differs from the germline gene, which may be a read error. The chain is built from TRBV4-3 and TRBJ2-3; D perhaps matches TRBD1 (6 bases). Germline V gives CDR1 LGHNA, CDR2 YSLEER. The CDR3 runs to 15 residues. CDR3 sequence: CASSQAQGFADTLYF. CDR3 in DNA: TGCGCCAGCAGCCAAGCACAGGGTTTCGCAGATACGCTGTATTTT.

This clonotype occurred many times. The rearrangement links TRBV6-5 to TRBJ2-7, with 8 positions matching TRBD2. The CDR3 is made up of 14 amino acids. Germline V lookup: CDR1 MNHEY, CDR2 SVGAGI. Trimming at V came to 6 bases and at J to 0 bases, leaving 4 bases not matched to a gene. The CDR3 DNA sequence: TGTGCCAGCAGCCGGGGGACTAGCTCCTACGAGCAGTACTTC. Amino acids: CASSRGTSSYEQYF.

Turning to this clonotype: A read error may explain this, as a much larger clone is one base away. CDR3 coding DNA: TGTGCCAGCAGCCAAGACCCGGGGCTGGTGAACGCTGAAGCTTTCTTT. Its protein is CASSQDPGLVNAEAFF. The gene calls are TRBV4-2 and TRBJ1-1, with a weak D call TRBD1 (5 bases). The CDR3 is 16 amino acids. CDR1 and CDR2 from the germline V gene are LGHNA and YNFKEQ.

This chain links TRBV6-5 with TRBJ1-5; D perhaps matches TRBD1 (6 bases). Germline CDR1 MNHEY, CDR2 SVGAGI. V was pared by 6 bases and J by 16 bases, with 28 bases between. The CDR3 extends over 15 amino acids. CDR3 loop: CASRVGGHNNQHQHF. The CDR3 DNA sequence: TGTGCCAGCAGAGTAGGGGGACACAACAATCAGCACCAACATTTT.

As to this clonotype: The junction departs from germline at one end; a sequencing error may be responsible. This chain connects TRBV12-3 or TRBV12-4 to TRBJ2-1, with D unclear. The CDR3 sequence is 13 residues long. CDR3 sequence: CASNSPSYNEQFF. The CDR3 DNA is TGTGCGAGCAATTCCCCCTCATACAATGAGCAGTTCTTC.

This clonotype was counted once. Possible read error: a much larger clone is one base away. The V call is TRBV10-2, the J call TRBJ1-5; weak D call: TRBD1 (5 bases). The germline CDR1 and CDR2 sequences are WSHSY and SAAADI. This CDR3 spans 13 amino acids. CDR3: CASTRQTNQPLHF. In DNA form, the CDR3 reads TGCGCCAGCACAAGACAGACTAATCAGCCCCTGCATTTT.

Comment on this clonotype: One junction end does not reproduce the germline sequence, and a read error may be involved. This chain links TRBV6-1 with TRBJ2-2; D perhaps matches TRBD2 (7 bases). The CDR3 is 13 residues long. Germline assignment: CDR1 MNHNS and CDR2 SASEGT. CDR3 sequence: CVSKAGDTGELLF. CDR3 DNA: TGTGTCAGCAAGGCGGGGGACACCGGGGAGCTGCTTTTT.

With respect to this clonotype: Possible read error: a much larger clone is one base away. This chain joins TRBV29-1 and TRBJ2-4, with D possibly matching TRBD2 (5 bases). This CDR3 has 13 amino acids. Germline V gene lookup returns CDR1 SQVTM and CDR2 ANQGSEA. The CDR3, as DNA: TGCAGCGTAACCCGTCTAGCCGAAAACATTCAGTACTTC. Its protein is CSVTRLAENIQYF.

In this sample, this clonotype turned up a few times. The V and J genes are TRBV4-3 and TRBJ2-4, with 7 nucleotides matching TRBD1. The length of the CDR3 is 18 residues. J lost 5 bases, V lost 3 bases, and 16 bases had no gene match. The V gene's germline CDR1 is LGHNA and CDR2 YSLEER. The CDR3 here is CASSHAWTGMNLQNIQYF. The CDR3 nucleotides read TGCGCCAGCAGCCATGCCTGGACAGGCATGAACCTTCAAAACATTCAGTACTTC.

This clonotype has a single count. Because it lacks the conserved phenylalanine or tryptophan at the end, this CDR3 is likely a read error. The chain has TRBV6-2 or TRBV6-3 and TRBJ2-5; a weak D match, TRBD2 (5 bases). This CDR3 has 15 residues. Germline V lookup: CDR1 MNHEY, CDR2 SVGEGT. With 7 bases removed from V and 3 bases from J, the gap between germline ends came to 18 bases. In nucleotides, the CDR3 is TGTGCCAGCACCATCCCTGAGGGTATGGAAGAGACCCAGTACCTC. Its protein product is CASTIPEGMEETQYL.

To note about this clonotype: With a much larger clone just one base away, this may be a read error. The rearrangement uses TRBV6-2 or TRBV6-3 and TRBJ2-3; 10 bases map to TRBD2. Germline lookup yields CDR1 MNHEY and CDR2 SVGEGT. The CDR3 runs to 15 residues. CDR3 sequence: CTSTPSGGSTDTQYF. As DNA, the CDR3 is TGTACCAGCACCCCTAGCGGGGGAAGCACAGATACGCAGTATTTT.

A word on this clonotype: Being one base from a much bigger clone, this may be a read error. CDR3: CSARRQVIETRYF. CDR3 nucleotides: TGCAGTGCTAGACGGCAGGTGATTGAGACCCGGTACTTC. The chain couples TRBV20-1 to TRBJ2-5; no clear D. This CDR3 has 13 amino acids. Germline CDR1 DFQATT, CDR2 SNEGSKA (reference sequence).

About this clonotype: Given the absence of the conserved phenylalanine or tryptophan at the CDR3 end, a read error is likely. The chain recombines TRBV11-3 with TRBJ2-1, with 9 nucleotides matching TRBD2. Trimming took 5 bases from V and 9 from J; bases not matched to a gene: 11. The CDR3 totals 15 residues. Germline V gene sequence: CDR1 SGHNT, CDR2 YENEEA. Here the CDR3 DNA reads TGTGCCAGCAGCACCAGACTAGCGGTAGTAGGTGAGCAGTTCTCC. Protein product: CASSTRLAVVGEQFS.

The chain combines TRBV11-2 with TRBJ2-7; TRBD2 is a possible D gene (5 bases). The germline V gene encodes CDR1 SGHAT and CDR2 FQNNGV. The ends were cut back, 4 bases at V and 5 bases at J, with 21 bases in the middle. The CDR3 has 16 residues. The CDR3 reads CASSSHSVRRAHEQYF. The CDR3 nucleotides are TGTGCCAGCAGCTCCCATAGCGTGAGGAGAGCCCACGAGCAGTACTTC. Full variable domain (outside the CDR3, taken from reference TRBV11-2 and TRBJ2-7): EAGVAQSPRYKIIEKRQSVAFWCNPISGHATLYWYQQILGQGPKLLIQFQNNGVVDDSQLPKDRFSAERLKGVDSTLKIQPAKLEDSAVYLCASSSHSVRRAHEQYFGPGTRLTVT.

Comment on this clonotype: A read error is possible here, since a much larger clone lies one base away. The gene calls are TRBV20-1 and TRBJ1-5, with a tentative D call TRBD1 (5 bases). The CDR3 covers 12 residues. The germline V and J ends were trimmed by 5 bases and 4 bases, with 9 bases remaining between them. Germline values: CDR1 DFQATT, CDR2 SNEGSKA (reference sequence). The CDR3 loop reads CSARGVNQPQHF. The CDR3 DNA follows: TGCAGTGCTCGGGGGGTAAATCAGCCCCAGCATTTT.